This section outlines one T cell receptor beta chain sequence together with its context. Between the trimmed V and J ends, which lost 2 bases and 0 bases, there was a span of 11 bases. The CDR3 covers 15 residues. CDR1 and CDR2 from the germline V gene are WNHNN and SYGVQD (reference sequence). This table comes from immunoSEQ multiplex PCR, and its TCRdb copy is limited to in-frame clones, with some not included. The table includes 75,000 to 95,000 clones, over 80% detected once. This entry comes from a study of OX40 agonist ivuxolimab in advanced cancers. The material was CD4+ or CD8+ T cells sorted from blood, obtained in a trial of the OX40 agonist ivuxolimab. This clonotype was sampled from an adult with an advanced solid tumor such as melanoma, head and neck, liver or kidney cancer. This chain uses TRBV10-1 with TRBJ2-7; D ambiguous. DNA for the CDR3: TGCGCCAGCAGTGAGAGCGCCGTGGCCTCCTACGAGCAGTACTTC. Translation: CASSESAVASYEQYF.